These 26 T cell receptor beta chains were all obtained from the same sample, sequenced in a study of glioma-infiltrating T cells after dendritic cell vaccination (dated by TCRdb to 2016 to 2017). What the time point label conveys for this sample: after dendritic cell vaccination, including at tumor progression/relapse. The library was produced with the immunoSEQ multiplex PCR assay. The source is immuneACCESS, and TCRdb retained only in-frame sequences with V and J called. Part of the clones is not carried over; for the studies checked, unresolved V genes explain less than half of this, and the remainder is unexplained. Present in this sample are 75,000 to 85,000 clones, around 87% of which were seen just once. Around 2.1% of the sample comes from the top ten. The input for sequencing was blood, taken after dendritic cell vaccination. The receptors were gathered from a human donor with glioblastoma.

The chain carries TRBV4-1 and TRBJ2-1, with a possible D match to TRBD2 (7 bases). This CDR3 is built from 14 residues. Between the trimmed V and J ends, which lost 3 bases and 8 bases, there was a span of 14 bases. Germline lookup yields CDR1 MGHRA and CDR2 YSYEKL. In DNA form, the CDR3 reads TGCGCCAGCAGCCACGGGGGGCATTTGGATGAGCAGTTCTTC. Amino acids: CASSHGGHLDEQFF.

The chain couples TRBV10-2 to TRBJ2-7; TRBD2 aligns across 8 bases. This CDR3 has 15 residues. Germline V gene lookup returns CDR1 WSHSY and CDR2 SAAADI. V lost 4 bases and J lost 3; bases outside the gene matches: 8. CDR3 nucleotide sequence: TGCGCCAGCAGTGCTCCTAGCGGGTTAAGCTACGAGCAGTACTTC. It specifies CASSAPSGLSYEQYF.

The V gene is TRBV19, the J gene TRBJ2-5; 9 bases are shared with TRBD1. Germline V gene data show CDR1 as LNHDA and CDR2 as SQIVND (reference sequence). The CDR3 has 16 residues. After removal of 4 bases from V and 5 bases from J, the junction contained 11 bases not matched to a gene. CDR3 in DNA: TGTGCCAGTAGTAACCCCGGGACAGGGTTCCCGGAGACCCAGTACTTC. Translating gives CASSNPGTGFPETQYF. Supplemented by reference TRBV19 and TRBJ2-5, the full variable domain reads DGGITQSPKYLFRKEGQNVTLSCEQNLNHDAMYWYRQDPGQGLRLIYYSQIVNDFQKGDIAEGYSVSREKKESFPLTVTSAQKNPTAFYLCASSNPGTGFPETQYFGPGTRLLVL.

This rearrangement joins TRBV6-6 to TRBJ1-1, with 10 bases identical to TRBD1. Germline lookup yields CDR1 MNHNY and CDR2 SVGAGI (reference sequence). V trimming: 2 bases; J trimming: 4 bases; junction bases outside the gene matches: 4. The CDR3 is 15 residues long. Here the CDR3 reads CASSYDWDRGTEAFF. CDR3 DNA: TGTGCCAGCAGTTACGATTGGGACAGGGGCACTGAAGCTTTCTTT.

V and J are TRBV7-2 and TRBJ2-1; TRBD2 is a possible D gene (5 bases). Germline lookup yields CDR1 SGHTA and CDR2 FQGNSA. Trimming took 2 bases from V and 7 from J, leaving 15 bases between them. The CDR3 loop spans 15 amino acids. The CDR3 sequence is CASSLNGKEVNEQFF. The CDR3 DNA follows: TGTGCCAGCAGCTTAAACGGGAAGGAGGTGAATGAGCAGTTCTTC.

The chain carries TRBV19 and TRBJ2-1; 7 bases align to TRBD1. Per germline, CDR1 LNHDA and CDR2 SQIVND (reference sequence). This CDR3 is 19 amino acids long. The V and J ends lost 2 bases and 3 bases, in that order; junction bases with no gene match: 16. For the CDR3, the DNA is TGTGCCAGTAGTATAAGAACAGGGGAGACCGGGACCTTCTACAATGAGCAGTTCTTC. It specifies CASSIRTGETGTFYNEQFF.

V is TRBV19 and J is TRBJ1-1; 8 positions match TRBD1. V lost 3 bases to trimming and J lost 5 bases; unmatched junction nucleotides: 14. Germline assignment: CDR1 LNHDA and CDR2 SQIVND (reference sequence). This CDR3 region has 17 residues. CDR3 nucleotides: TGTGCCAGTAGTATTTCAAGGGGGGCAGGGGGCTATACTGAAGCTTTCTTT. Protein: CASSISRGAGGYTEAFF.

V usage is TRBV11-2 and J usage is TRBJ2-3; TRBD2 aligns across 11 bases. From germline, CDR1 is SGHAT and CDR2 FQNNGV. V was pared by 5 bases and J by 1 base, with 2 bases of the junction left unmatched. The CDR3 is 15 amino acids. The CDR3 loop reads CASSASGGRTDTQYF. The CDR3 DNA sequence: TGTGCCAGCAGCGCTAGCGGGGGGCGCACAGATACGCAGTATTTT. The full variable domain, with the rest looked up from reference TRBV11-2 and TRBJ2-3, is EAGVAQSPRYKIIEKRQSVAFWCNPISGHATLYWYQQILGQGPKLLIQFQNNGVVDDSQLPKDRFSAERLKGVDSTLKIQPAKLEDSAVYLCASSASGGRTDTQYFGPGTRLTVL.

The chain links TRBV9 to TRBJ2-5, with 10 bases fitting TRBD1. V lost 3 bases to trimming and J lost 5 bases; unmatched junction nucleotides: 7. The CDR3 consists of 15 residues. Germline V lookup: CDR1 SGDLS, CDR2 YYNGEE. CDR3 sequence reads: CASSAGGQGVETQYF. The CDR3 nucleotides read TGTGCCAGCAGCGCCGGTGGACAGGGGGTGGAGACCCAGTACTTC.

This clone has more than one count but fewer than ten. The chain links TRBV7-2 to TRBJ2-3; D is undetermined. CDR3 length equals 12 residues. With 5 bases removed from V and 8 bases from J, the gap between germline ends came to 11 bases. Germline V CDR1 and CDR2: SGHTA, FQGNSA. The CDR3 sequence: CASSPHSGTQYF. CDR3 nucleotides: TGTGCCAGCAGCCCCCACTCCGGTACGCAGTATTTT.

V and J are TRBV28 and TRBJ2-7; a possible D gene is TRBD1 (7 bases). Germline V gene data show CDR1 as MDHEN and CDR2 as SYDVKM. The CDR3 is 16 amino acids. V was cut by 4 bases and J by 2 bases, with 18 bases left in between. The CDR3 DNA is TGTGCCAGCAGTTCCCGCAGGGGGGCAGAAACCTACGAGCAGTACTTC. The encoded protein is CASSSRRGAETYEQYF. Looking up the rest from reference TRBV28 and TRBJ2-7 gives the full variable domain: DVKVTQSSRYLVKRTGEKVFLECVQDMDHENMFWYRQDPGLGLRLIYFSYDVKMKEKGDIPEGYSVSREKKERFSLILESASTNQTSMYLCASSSRRGAETYEQYFGPGTRLTVT.

This chain joins TRBV5-6 and TRBJ2-4; D remains unclear. The germline CDR1 and CDR2 sequences are SGHDT and YYEEEE. Trimming removed 0 bases at V and 0 bases at J, with 4 bases between. The CDR3 contains 14 residues. The CDR3 DNA follows: TGTGCCAGCAGCTTGGGGGCAGCCAAAAACATTCAGTACTTC. Amino acid sequence: CASSLGAAKNIQYF.

This chain connects TRBV7-2 to TRBJ2-1, with D unresolved. CDR3 length: 15 amino acids. The V and J ends lost 0 bases and 1 base respectively, with 7 bases between them. Germline V gene lookup returns CDR1 SGHTA and CDR2 FQGNSA. CDR3 sequence (DNA): TGTGCCAGCAGCTTAGCCAGTTCTTCCTACAATGAGCAGTTCTTC. Residues: CASSLASSSYNEQFF.

V gene TRBV1 combines with J gene TRBJ2-3; TRBD2, the table's D call, was not compared with the DNA. TRBV1 counts as a pseudogene. This CDR3 has 16 amino acids. CDR3 bases: TGCACCAGCAGCCAAGATGAGGCGGGGGGGCCGCATACGCAGTATTTT. Translated, it gives CTSSQDEAGGPHTQYF.

The V call is TRBV5-1, the J call TRBJ2-1, with 11 bases fitting TRBD2. Trimming at V came to 0 bases and at J to 5 bases, leaving 10 bases not matched to a gene. The CDR3 is made up of 18 amino acids. Germline V gives CDR1 SGHRS, CDR2 YFSETQ. DNA for the CDR3: TGCGCCAGCAGCTTGGAGGGTAGCGGGAGGGCTTCCCACAATGAGCAGTTCTTC. Its translation: CASSLEGSGRASHNEQFF.

The chain uses TRBV9 and TRBJ2-3, with no clear D. In germline, CDR1 is SGDLS, CDR2 YYNGEE. This CDR3 has 16 residues. Trimming pared 0 bases from V and 0 bases from J, leaving 11 bases between. In nucleotides, the CDR3 is TGTGCCAGCAGCGTAGCTCACCGCGGTAGCACAGATACGCAGTATTTT. It specifies CASSVAHRGSTDTQYF.

The genes are TRBV6-5 and TRBJ2-1; a possible D gene is TRBD2 (6 bases). Germline V CDR1 and CDR2: MNHEY, SVGAGI. The CDR3 has 13 amino acids. V lost 5 bases and J lost 10, with 15 bases in between. Here the CDR3 DNA reads TGTGCCAGCAGTCTCCGGGAGACAAGCGAGCAGTTCTTC. Protein product: CASSLRETSEQFF.

The chain links TRBV7-6 to TRBJ2-3, with 7 bases identical to TRBD2. The CDR3 extends over 18 amino acids. With 4 bases clipped from V and 5 bases from J, the junction kept 18 bases outside the gene matches. Per germline, CDR1 SGHVS and CDR2 FNYEAQ. The CDR3 region is CASSSAAGARLHGDTQYF. DNA for the CDR3: TGTGCCAGCAGCTCCGCCGCGGGAGCGAGGCTGCACGGAGATACGCAGTATTTT.

The chain combines TRBV7-2 with TRBJ2-1; D call uncertain. This CDR3 contains 14 residues. The V end was cut by 1 base, the J end by 7 bases, with 11 bases between. Germline CDR1 and CDR2: SGHTA and FQGNSA. The CDR3 DNA sequence: TGTGCCAGCAGCTTAGAACAGTTTCTTAATGAGCAGTTCTTC. It translates to CASSLEQFLNEQFF.

A remark on this clone: The same CDR3 is also encoded by other DNA sequences in this sample. The V and J genes are TRBV5-1 and TRBJ2-7, with 15 bases aligning to TRBD2. The CDR3 runs to 16 residues. Germline loops: CDR1 SGHRS, CDR2 YFSETQ. After removal of 4 bases from V and 2 bases from J, the junction contained 4 bases not matched to a gene. The CDR3 DNA sequence: TGCGCCAGCAGCCCGGGACTAGCGGGAGGTCCCTACGAGCAGTACTTC. Amino acid sequence: CASSPGLAGGPYEQYF.

This chain connects TRBV13 to TRBJ2-1, with 7 bases fitting TRBD2. V lost 5 bases, J lost 3 bases, and 13 bases stayed unmatched. This CDR3 region has 17 residues. CDR1 and CDR2 from the germline V gene are PRHDT and FYEKMQ (reference sequence). The CDR3 region has the DNA TGTGCCAGCAGCCCCCCTCCGCGGGAGAAGAACTACAATGAGCAGTTCTTC. This sequence encodes CASSPPPREKNYNEQFF.

The gene calls are TRBV15 and TRBJ1-1; unclear D gene. V shed 0 bases and J shed 2 bases, with 7 bases lying between them. This CDR3 has 14 amino acids. CDR1 LNHNV and CDR2 YYDKDF come from the germline V gene (reference sequence). The CDR3, as DNA: TGTGCCACCAGCAGAGACTACGCAAACACTGAAGCTTTCTTT. As protein: CATSRDYANTEAFF.

The chain combines TRBV25-1 with TRBJ1-2; TRBD1 aligns across 8 bases. This CDR3 has 14 amino acids. J was trimmed by 3 bases and V by 4 bases; bases with no gene match: 4. The germline CDR1 and CDR2 sequences are MGHDK and SYGVNS. CDR3 in DNA: TGTGCCAGCAGTGGACAGGGGTTCTACTATGGCTACACCTTC. It encodes CASSGQGFYYGYTF.

The chain combines TRBV29-1 with TRBJ1-2; D is possibly TRBD1 (5 bases). The CDR3 sequence is 15 residues long. Germline V CDR1 and CDR2: SQVTM, ANQGSEA. Trimming shortened V by 2 bases and J by 2 bases, and 15 bases separated the two germline ends. CDR3 loop: CSVETAQGVNYGYTF. The CDR3 nucleotides read TGCAGCGTTGAAACCGCACAAGGGGTGAACTATGGCTACACCTTC.

The chain uses TRBV23-1 and TRBJ1-2; weak D call: TRBD1 (5 bases). TRBV23-1 is reported as an ORF; its role is uncertain. Trimming removed 7 bases from V and 7 bases from J, with 22 bases in between. This CDR3 comprises 15 residues. CDR3 sequence reads: CASMPGRGFLGGYTF. As DNA, the CDR3 is TGCGCCAGCATGCCCGGGCGGGGCTTTTTGGGTGGCTACACCTTC.

The genes are TRBV7-2 and TRBJ2-7; D is perhaps TRBD1 (6 bases). The V gene's germline CDR1 is SGHTA and CDR2 FQGNSA. The length of the CDR3 is 13 residues. V gave up 5 bases and J gave up 3 bases, with 11 bases separating them. This CDR3 is CASSPGVFYEQYF. The CDR3 DNA follows: TGTGCCAGCAGCCCAGGGGTCTTCTACGAGCAGTACTTC.